The present entry profiles one TCR beta chain with its context. Its antigen remains unknown. Unexposed donor CD4+ T cells date from about 2010-2018, before the COVID-19 pandemic. CD4+ T cells were isolated from the cells after roughly 11 days of culture. Generated by immunoSEQ multiplex PCR, the TCRdb table keeps only in-frame clones and is missing some. The table has 15,000 to 20,000 clones, approximately 80% seen once. The CDR3 extends over 16 amino acids. From germline, CDR1 is MGHRA and CDR2 YSYEKL. With V trimmed by 0 bases and J by 0 bases, 4 bases remained unmatched. The sample belongs to a study of CD4 T cells in relation to SARS-CoV-2 and coronaviruses. The study's findings and limits: Each donor contributed either pre-pandemic or post-infection samples, not both.

Sequenced sample: CD4+ T cells from PBMCs, cultured in vitro. The TCR originated in a human donor in good health. This sequence joins TRBV4-1 and TRBJ2-7; 8 positions match TRBD2. The CDR3 sequence is CASSQDRSGSSYEQYF. DNA for the CDR3: TGCGCCAGCAGCCAAGATCGAAGCGGGAGCTCCTACGAGCAGTACTTC.